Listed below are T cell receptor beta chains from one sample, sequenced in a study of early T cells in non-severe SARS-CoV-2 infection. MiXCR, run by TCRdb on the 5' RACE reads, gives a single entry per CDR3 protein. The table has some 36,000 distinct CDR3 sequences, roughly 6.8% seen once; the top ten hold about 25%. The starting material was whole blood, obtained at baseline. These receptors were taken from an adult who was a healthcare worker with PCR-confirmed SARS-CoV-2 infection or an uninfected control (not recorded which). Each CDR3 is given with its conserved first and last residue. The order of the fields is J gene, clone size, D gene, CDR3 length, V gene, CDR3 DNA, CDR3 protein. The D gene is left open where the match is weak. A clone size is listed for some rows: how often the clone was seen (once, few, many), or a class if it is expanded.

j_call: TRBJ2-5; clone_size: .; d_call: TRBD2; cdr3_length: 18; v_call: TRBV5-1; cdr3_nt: TGCGCCAGCAGCTTGGCGCCTAGCGGGAACCCGCCGGGGGAGACCCAGTACTTC; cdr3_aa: CASSLAPSGNPPGETQYF
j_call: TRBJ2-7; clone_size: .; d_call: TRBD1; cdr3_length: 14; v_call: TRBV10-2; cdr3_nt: TGCGCCAGCAGTCACCCCGGACAGGGCGGAAAGCAGTACTTC; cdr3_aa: CASSHPGQGGKQYF
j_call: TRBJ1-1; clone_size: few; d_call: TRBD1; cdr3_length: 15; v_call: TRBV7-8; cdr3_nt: TGTGCCAGCAGCTTCAAACGGGACAGAAACACTGAAGCTTTCTTT; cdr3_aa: CASSFKRDRNTEAFF
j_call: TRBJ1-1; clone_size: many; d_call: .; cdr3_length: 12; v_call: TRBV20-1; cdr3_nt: TGCAGTGCCCCCCCCCTCGGTAGAGAAGCTTTCTTT; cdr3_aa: CSAPPLGREAFF
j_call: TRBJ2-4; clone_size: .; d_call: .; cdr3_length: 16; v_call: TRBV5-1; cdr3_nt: TGCGCCAGCAGTCTCGGACTTCTAGGGGACAAAAACATTCAGTACTTC; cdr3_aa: CASSLGLLGDKNIQYF
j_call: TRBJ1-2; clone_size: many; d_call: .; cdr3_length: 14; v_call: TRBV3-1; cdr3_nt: TGTGCCAGCAGCCAAGATAGAACGGGGAATGGCTACACCTTC; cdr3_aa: CASSQDRTGNGYTF
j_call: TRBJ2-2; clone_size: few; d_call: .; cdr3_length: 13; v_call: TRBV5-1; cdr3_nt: TGCGCCAGCAGCTTGGCCCATGGCAGGGAGCTGTTTTTT; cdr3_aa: CASSLAHGRELFF
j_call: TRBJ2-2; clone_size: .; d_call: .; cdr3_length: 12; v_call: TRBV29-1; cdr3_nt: TGCAGCGTTGATTTTCCTACCGGGGAGCTGTTTTTT; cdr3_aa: CSVDFPTGELFF
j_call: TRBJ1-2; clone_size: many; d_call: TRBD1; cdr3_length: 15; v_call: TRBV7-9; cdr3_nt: TGTGCCAGCAGCTCCGGGACAGCTTCAAACTATGGCTACACCTTC; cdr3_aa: CASSSGTASNYGYTF
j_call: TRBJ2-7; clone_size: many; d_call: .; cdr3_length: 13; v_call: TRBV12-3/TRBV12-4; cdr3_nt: TGTGCCAGCGGAACTAGGGACGGACTTCGGCAGTACTTC; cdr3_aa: CASGTRDGLRQYF
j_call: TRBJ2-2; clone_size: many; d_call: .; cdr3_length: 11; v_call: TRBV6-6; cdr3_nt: TGTGCCAGTTTTAAGGCCGGGGAGCTGTTTTTT; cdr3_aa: CASFKAGELFF
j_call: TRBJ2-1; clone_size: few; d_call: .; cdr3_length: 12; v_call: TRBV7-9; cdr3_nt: TGTGCCAGCAGCGCGACCGTGCATGAGCAGTTCTTC; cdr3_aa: CASSATVHEQFF
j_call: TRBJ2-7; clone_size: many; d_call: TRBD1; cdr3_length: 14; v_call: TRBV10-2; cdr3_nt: TGCGCCAGCACGCCCGGGACAGCGTCCTACGAGCAGTACTTC; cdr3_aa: CASTPGTASYEQYF